These T cell receptor beta chains were read from a single sample in a study of cytomegalovirus exposure and HLA in healthy donors. The data were produced by immunoSEQ multiplex PCR, yet TCRdb's version contains in-frame clones alone and is incomplete. This table has approximately 60,000 clones, roughly 83% appearing once. Sequencing was performed on PBMCs. The origin of the receptors is a man in his thirties or forties in good health and CMV-seronegative. Both conserved end residues are part of each CDR3. A D gene is named only where the DNA matches it firmly. Not every row has a clone size; where given, it reads once, few, many or a size class.

abundance	d_gene	v_gene	j_gene	len	CDR3aa	CDR3nt
.	.	TRBV4-1	TRBJ1-5	16	CASSQGQIGSNQPQHF	TGCGCCAGCAGCCAAGGACAGATAGGGAGCAATCAGCCCCAGCATTTT
.	TRBD2	TRBV27	TRBJ2-1	15	CASSSGLAGGNEQFF	TGTGCCAGCAGTTCAGGACTAGCGGGGGGGAATGAGCAGTTCTTC
.	.	TRBV5-1	TRBJ2-7	12	CASSLLGPEQYF	TGCGCCAGCAGCTTGCTGGGGCCCGAGCAGTACTTC
.	.	TRBV30	TRBJ2-3	14	CAWKLRGPTDTQYF	TGTGCCTGGAAGCTTAGAGGGCCCACAGATACGCAGTATTTT
.	TRBD2	TRBV4-1	TRBJ2-3	16	CASSSPSGDPTDTQYF	TGCGCCAGCAGCTCTCCTAGCGGGGACCCCACAGATACGCAGTATTTT
.	TRBD1	TRBV5-1	TRBJ2-7	16	CASSLAGTGTSYEQYF	TGCGCCAGCAGCTTGGCCGGGACAGGGACCTCCTACGAGCAGTACTTC
.	TRBD1	TRBV9	TRBJ2-5	16	CASSSLVGQGLETQYF	TGTGCCAGCAGCTCCTTAGTGGGACAGGGGCTAGAGACCCAGTACTTC
.	.	TRBV19	TRBJ1-1	14	CASSIETGNTEAFF	TGTGCCAGTAGTATAGAGACAGGGAACACTGAAGCTTTCTTT
few	TRBD2	TRBV11-3	TRBJ2-1	15	CASSLALAVYNEQFF	TGTGCCAGCAGCTTAGCTCTAGCGGTTTACAATGAGCAGTTCTTC
.	.	TRBV2	TRBJ2-1	15	CASSSLEIFGNEQFF	TGTGCCAGCAGTTCCCTAGAGATTTTTGGGAATGAGCAGTTCTTC
few	.	TRBV29-1	TRBJ1-1	11	CSVQDSSEAFF	TGCAGCGTACAGGACAGCTCTGAAGCTTTCTTT
.	.	TRBV15	TRBJ2-2	17	CATSREVGGAGTGELFF	TGTGCCACCAGCAGAGAGGTGGGGGGGGCGGGCACCGGGGAGCTGTTTTTT
.	TRBD1	TRBV6-1	TRBJ2-7	15	CASQTGGRPPREQYF	TGTGCCAGTCAGACAGGGGGCCGTCCCCCGCGCGAGCAGTACTTC
.	TRBD1	TRBV5-1	TRBJ2-2	14	CASSGTGFSGELFF	TGCGCCAGTTCCGGGACAGGGTTTTCGGGGGAGCTGTTTTTT
.	TRBD1	TRBV15	TRBJ1-2	15	CATSREGTGVSGYTF	TGTGCCACCAGCAGAGAAGGGACAGGGGTGTCTGGCTACACCTTC
.	TRBD2	TRBV9	TRBJ2-5	13	CASSGAGVPTQYF	TGTGCCAGCAGTGGGGCGGGAGTACCGACCCAGTACTTC
.	.	TRBV6-6	TRBJ2-7	14	CASSPSGLAGEQYF	TGTGCCAGCAGTCCATCGGGACTGGCGGGCGAGCAGTACTTC
.	.	TRBV5-4	TRBJ1-6	15	CASSPDSTYNSPLHF	TGTGCCAGCAGCCCTGACAGCACCTATAATTCACCCCTCCACTTT
.	TRBD2	TRBV4-3	TRBJ2-1	19	CASSSRLAGVAPTYNEQFF	TGCGCCAGCAGCTCCCGACTAGCGGGAGTGGCCCCCACCTACAATGAGCAGTTCTTC
.	.	TRBV2	TRBJ2-2	15	CASSELRVNTGELFF	TGTGCCAGCAGTGAGTTGCGGGTAAACACCGGGGAGCTGTTTTTT
.	.	TRBV6-6	TRBJ1-1	14	CASSYYRVNTEAFF	TGTGCCAGCAGTTACTACAGGGTGAACACTGAAGCTTTCTTT
.	TRBD2	TRBV30	TRBJ2-1	16	CAWSAGVTSGGYEQFF	TGTGCCTGGAGTGCCGGAGTAACTAGCGGGGGATATGAGCAGTTCTTC
.	.	TRBV9	TRBJ2-7	13	CASSVGPEYEQYF	TGTGCCAGCAGCGTAGGTCCTGAGTACGAGCAGTACTTC
.	.	TRBV19	TRBJ1-6	13	CASSTSYNSPLHF	TGTGCCAGTAGTACCAGCTATAATTCACCCCTCCACTTT
.	TRBD1	TRBV19	TRBJ2-7	15	CASSVTGALGYEQYF	TGTGCCAGTAGTGTGACAGGGGCCTTAGGGTACGAGCAGTACTTC
.	TRBD1	TRBV4-3	TRBJ1-6	16	CASSHGTGVKRSPLHF	TGCGCCAGCAGCCATGGGACAGGGGTAAAGAGATCACCCCTCCACTTT
.	TRBD1	TRBV19	TRBJ1-4	14	CASSPTGAIEKLFF	TGTGCCAGTAGCCCGACAGGGGCTATCGAAAAACTGTTTTTT
.	.	TRBV5-4	TRBJ2-7	13	CAPPRDRTYEQYF	TGTGCCCCCCCCAGAGACAGGACCTACGAGCAGTACTTC
.	.	TRBV19	TRBJ2-4	17	CASSIDAGQAAKNIQYF	TGTGCCAGTAGTATAGACGCAGGGCAAGCGGCCAAAAACATTCAGTACTTC
.	TRBD1	TRBV7-9	TRBJ2-1	11	CASSETGQKFF	TGTGCCAGCAGCGAGACAGGGCAAAAGTTCTTC
.	.	TRBV7-8	TRBJ2-5	13	CASSLTTVSNQYF	TGTGCCAGCAGCTTAACGACAGTAAGCAACCAGTACTTC
.	TRBD1	TRBV15	TRBJ1-2	14	CASSRDTGVYGYTF	TGTGCCTCATCCAGGGACACAGGGGTTTATGGCTACACCTTC
once	.	TRBV5-7	TRBJ2-7	16	CASSSMPGLTAYEQYF	TGTGCCAGCAGTTCCATGCCGGGACTGACAGCCTACGAGCAGTACTTC
.	TRBD1	TRBV2	TRBJ2-5	14	CASSARQGAQTQYF	TGTGCCAGCAGTGCCCGACAGGGGGCACAGACCCAGTACTTC
once	.	TRBV18	TRBJ2-3	14	CASSPGTPTDTQYF	TGTGCCAGCTCACCCGGGACTCCCACAGATACGCAGTATTTT
.	TRBD1	TRBV5-6	TRBJ2-1	16	CASSFMTTGSYNEQFF	TGTGCCAGCAGCTTTATGACGACAGGGTCCTACAATGAGCAGTTCTTC
.	.	TRBV7-8	TRBJ1-6	15	CASSPPGGRDSPLHF	TGTGCCAGCAGCCCCCCCGGAGGTCGGGATTCACCCCTCCACTTT